This TCR beta chain is drawn from a study of blood T cell repertoires in COVID-19. Study background: The study drew acute and convalescent COVID-19 samples from the United States, Italy and Spain.

The germline gives CDR1 MNHEY, CDR2 SMNVEV (reference sequence). V was pared by 2 bases and J by 1 base, with 17 bases between. This CDR3 contains 17 residues. In the source study's methods: It was from reference gene primer amplification that nucleated cell counts were estimated. Sequencing used immunoSEQ multiplex PCR; TCRdb keeps in-frame clones, though not all of them. The V and J calls and clone size are taken from that table; D and trimming were inferred from the DNA. This table holds roughly 150,000 clones, approximately 90% found once. The sequence was obtained from a young man with acute or convalescent COVID-19. J is TRBJ1-1 and V is TRBV27; D gene uncertain. The specimen sequenced was peripheral blood. The CDR3 sequence is CASSLPAVPRANTEAFF. The CDR3 DNA reads as TGTGCCAGCAGTTTACCCGCGGTTCCGAGGGCGAACACTGAAGCTTTCTTT.